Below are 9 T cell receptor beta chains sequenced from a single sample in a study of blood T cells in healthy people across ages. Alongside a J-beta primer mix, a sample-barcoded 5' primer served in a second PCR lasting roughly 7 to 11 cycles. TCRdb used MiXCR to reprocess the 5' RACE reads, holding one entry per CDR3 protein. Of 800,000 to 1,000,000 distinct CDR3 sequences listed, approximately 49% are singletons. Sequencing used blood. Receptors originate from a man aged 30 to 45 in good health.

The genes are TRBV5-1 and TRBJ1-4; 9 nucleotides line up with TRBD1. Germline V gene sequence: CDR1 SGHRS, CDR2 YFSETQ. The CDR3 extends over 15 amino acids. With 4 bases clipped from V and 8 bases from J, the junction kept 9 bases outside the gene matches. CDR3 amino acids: CASSRTGGAGEKLFF. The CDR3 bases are TGCGCCAGCAGCCGAACAGGGGGCGCGGGAGAAAAACTGTTTTTT.

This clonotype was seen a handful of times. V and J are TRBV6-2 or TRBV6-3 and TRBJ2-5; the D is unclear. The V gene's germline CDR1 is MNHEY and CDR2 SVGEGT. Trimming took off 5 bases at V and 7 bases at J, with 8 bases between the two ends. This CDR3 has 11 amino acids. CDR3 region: CASSNEGTQYF. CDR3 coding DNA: TGTGCCAGCAGTAACGAAGGGACCCAGTACTTC.

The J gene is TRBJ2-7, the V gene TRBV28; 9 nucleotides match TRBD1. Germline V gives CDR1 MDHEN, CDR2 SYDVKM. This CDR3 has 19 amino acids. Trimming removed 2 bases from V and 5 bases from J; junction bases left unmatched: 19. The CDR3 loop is CASSLPWGSGTGNMDEQYF. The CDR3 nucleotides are TGTGCCAGCAGTTTACCCTGGGGGAGCGGGACAGGGAATATGGACGAGCAGTACTTC.

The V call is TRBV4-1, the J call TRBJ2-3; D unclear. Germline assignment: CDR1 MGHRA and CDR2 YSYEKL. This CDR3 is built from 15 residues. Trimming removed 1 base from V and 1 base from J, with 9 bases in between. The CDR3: CASSQGRPGTDTQYF. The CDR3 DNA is TGCGCCAGCAGCCAAGGCAGGCCCGGCACAGATACGCAGTATTTT.

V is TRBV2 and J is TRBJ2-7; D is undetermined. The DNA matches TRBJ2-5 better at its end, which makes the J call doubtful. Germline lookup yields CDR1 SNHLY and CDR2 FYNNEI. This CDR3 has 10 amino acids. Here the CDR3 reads CATIRETQYF. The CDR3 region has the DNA TGTGCCACCATCAGGGAGACCCAGTACTTC.

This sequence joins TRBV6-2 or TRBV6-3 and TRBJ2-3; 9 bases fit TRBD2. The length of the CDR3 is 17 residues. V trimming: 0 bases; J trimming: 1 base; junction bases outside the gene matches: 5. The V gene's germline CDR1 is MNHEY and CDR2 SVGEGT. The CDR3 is CASSYSTTSGRTDTQYF. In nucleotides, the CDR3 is TGTGCCAGCAGTTACTCAACGACTAGCGGACGCACAGATACGCAGTATTTT.

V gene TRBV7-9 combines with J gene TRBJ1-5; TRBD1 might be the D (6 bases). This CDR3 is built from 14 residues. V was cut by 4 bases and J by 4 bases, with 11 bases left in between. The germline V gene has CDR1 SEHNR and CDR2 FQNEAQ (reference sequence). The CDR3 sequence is CASSSERGNQPQHF. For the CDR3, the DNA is TGTGCCAGCAGCTCGGAAAGGGGGAATCAGCCCCAGCATTTT.

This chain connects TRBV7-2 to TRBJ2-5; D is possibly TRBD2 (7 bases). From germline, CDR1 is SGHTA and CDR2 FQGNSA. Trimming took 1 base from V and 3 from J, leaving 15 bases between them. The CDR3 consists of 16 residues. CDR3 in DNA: TGTGCCAGCAGCTTAGGAGGGGGGGCCCGGAAAGAGACCCAGTACTTC. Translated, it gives CASSLGGGARKETQYF.

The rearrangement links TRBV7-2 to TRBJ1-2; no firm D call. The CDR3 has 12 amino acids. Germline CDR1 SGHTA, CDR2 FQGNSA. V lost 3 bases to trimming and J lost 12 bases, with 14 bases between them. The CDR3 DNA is TGTGCCAGCAGCTTGTCGGGGTGTATCGACACCTTC. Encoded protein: CASSLSGCIDTF.